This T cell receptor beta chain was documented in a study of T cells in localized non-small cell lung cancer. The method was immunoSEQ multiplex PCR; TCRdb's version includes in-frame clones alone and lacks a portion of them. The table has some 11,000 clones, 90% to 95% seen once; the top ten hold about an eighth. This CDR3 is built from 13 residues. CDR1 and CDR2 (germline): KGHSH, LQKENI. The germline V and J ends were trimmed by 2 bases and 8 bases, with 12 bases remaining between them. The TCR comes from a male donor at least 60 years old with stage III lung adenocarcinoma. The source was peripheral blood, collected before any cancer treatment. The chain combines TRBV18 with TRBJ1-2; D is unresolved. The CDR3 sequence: CASSPKSLTGYTF. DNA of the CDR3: TGTGCCAGCTCACCAAAATCCCTCACCGGCTACACCTTC.